This TCR beta chain originates from a study of T cells in Graves' hyperthyroidism and ophthalmopathy. The CDR3 consists of 13 residues. The germline gives CDR1 SGDLS, CDR2 YYNGEE. Trimming took off 1 base at V and 6 bases at J, with 10 bases between the two ends. Graves' hyperthyroidism qualified as stable when ophthalmopathy did not progress within 18 months. Participants, patients aged 18 to 65, had newly diagnosed hyperthyroidism with a duration under 2 months. In its sample, this clonotype was seen a few times. Authors of the study amplified TCR beta CDR3 regions from RNA transcripts. TCR CDR3 underwent first-round RT-PCR with the HTBI primer set. MiXCR was run by TCRdb on the multiplex PCR reads, yielding one entry per CDR3 protein. The repertoire includes approximately 870,000 distinct CDR3 sequences, about two fifths of them detected once, and 7.5% to 9.5% sits in the top ten.

The chain carries TRBV9 and TRBJ1-1; D is undetermined. The sequence came from a man between 18 and 35 years old with Graves' hyperthyroidism. The specimen was blood. The chain's CDR3 is CASSVSFSSEAFF. CDR3 DNA sequence: TGTGCCAGCAGCGTAAGTTTCAGCTCTGAAGCTTTCTTT. Using reference TRBV9 and TRBJ1-1 for the parts outside the CDR3, the full variable domain is DSGVTQTPKHLITATGQRVTLRCSPRSGDLSVYWYQQSLDQGLQFLIQYYNGEERAKGNILERFSAQQFPDLHSELNLSSLELGDSALYFCASSVSFSSEAFFGQGTRLTVV.